These T cell receptor beta chains were read from a single sample in a study of blood T cell repertoires in COVID-19. Clones were read by immunoSEQ multiplex PCR, and TCRdb kept only the in-frame ones, dropping some. Of roughly 160,000 clones detected, 84% appear once; the ten largest clones hold around an eighth. The sample consisted of peripheral blood. These receptors all stem from a young man with active or convalescent COVID-19. Both conserved end residues are part of each CDR3. The D gene is left open where the match is weak. Not all rows give a size; the values are once, few, many and, for expanded clones, a class.

v_call	d_call	j_call	clone_size	cdr3_aa	cdr3_nt
TRBV5-1	TRBD1	TRBJ2-7	NA	CASSSLPPGQGDHYEQYF	TGCGCCAGCAGCTCCCTGCCTCCGGGACAGGGGGACCACTACGAGCAGTACTTC
TRBV11-3	TRBD1	TRBJ2-7	NA	CASSAGQGKDYEQYF	TGTGCCAGCAGCGCGGGACAGGGCAAGGACTACGAGCAGTACTTC
TRBV10-1	NA	TRBJ1-2	NA	CASSESGKAYGYTF	TGCGCCAGCAGTGAGTCCGGGAAGGCCTATGGCTACACCTTC
TRBV25-1	TRBD1	TRBJ1-5	few	CASSVQGDQPQHF	TGTGCCAGCAGTGTGCAGGGGGATCAGCCCCAGCATTTT
TRBV19	TRBD1	TRBJ1-5	NA	CASTGTGGNQPQHF	TGTGCCAGCACCGGGACAGGGGGGAATCAGCCCCAGCATTTT
TRBV4-1	NA	TRBJ2-7	NA	CASSQERGPYEQYF	TGCGCCAGCAGCCAAGAAAGGGGTCCCTACGAGCAGTACTTC
TRBV19	TRBD1	TRBJ1-5	NA	CASSIVQGAKQPQHF	TGTGCCAGTAGTATTGTCCAGGGGGCGAAACAGCCCCAGCATTTT
TRBV10-3	TRBD1	TRBJ2-7	NA	CATTGQGYEQYF	TGTGCCACAACGGGACAGGGTTACGAGCAGTACTTC
TRBV9	TRBD1	TRBJ1-3	NA	CASSVGPQRGLNGNTIYF	TGTGCCAGCAGCGTAGGGCCACAGAGGGGGCTTAATGGAAACACCATATATTTT
TRBV7-2	NA	TRBJ2-2	NA	CASSLGGPNTGELFF	TGTGCCAGCAGCTTAGGAGGGCCTAACACCGGGGAGCTGTTTTTT
TRBV27	NA	TRBJ2-1	NA	CASSHLATLRGYNEQFF	TGTGCCAGCAGTCATCTAGCGACTTTGAGGGGCTACAATGAGCAGTTCTTC
TRBV14	TRBD1	TRBJ2-7	few	CASSRTPGTGGGHRYEQYF	TGTGCCAGCAGCCGAACCCCCGGGACAGGGGGCGGGCATCGCTACGAGCAGTACTTC
TRBV24-1	TRBD2	TRBJ2-5	once	CATSDTGLAGVETQYF	TGTGCCACCAGTGACACCGGACTAGCGGGAGTAGAGACCCAGTACTTC
TRBV9	TRBD2	TRBJ2-7	NA	CASSGPGLAASYEQYF	TGTGCCAGCAGCGGACCGGGACTAGCGGCATCCTACGAGCAGTACTTC
TRBV3-1/TRBV3-2	TRBD2	TRBJ2-1	NA	CASSYGGWNEQFF	TGTGCCAGCAGCTACGGGGGGTGGAATGAGCAGTTCTTC
TRBV6-4	NA	TRBJ1-1	NA	CASSEGENTEAFF	TGTGCCAGCAGTGAAGGGGAGAACACTGAAGCTTTCTTT
TRBV18	TRBD2	TRBJ2-7	NA	CASSPLSDGGRAYEHRYEQYF	TGTGCCAGCTCACCACTTTCGGATGGCGGGAGGGCCTACGAGCACCGGTACGAGCAGTACTTC
TRBV7-2	NA	TRBJ1-5	NA	CASRPGSNQPQHF	TGTGCCAGCAGACCAGGGAGCAATCAGCCCCAGCATTTT
TRBV19	NA	TRBJ2-2	NA	CASSIEDRTGELFF	TGTGCCAGTAGTATAGAAGACAGAACCGGGGAGCTGTTTTTT
TRBV12-3/TRBV12-4	NA	TRBJ2-3	NA	CASSLGLGQYF	TGTGCCAGCAGTTTGGGGCTGGGGCAGTATTTT
TRBV11-2	NA	TRBJ2-6	many	CASSRSLGGTGANVLTF	TGTGCCAGCAGCCGATCCCTCGGGGGTACAGGGGCCAACGTCCTGACTTTC
TRBV15	TRBD1	TRBJ1-2	NA	CATSGRGSRGRIANYGYTF	TGTGCCACCAGCGGACGAGGGAGCAGGGGGCGGATAGCTAACTATGGCTACACCTTC
TRBV30	TRBD1	TRBJ1-5	NA	CAWRATGEVEPQHF	TGTGCCTGGAGAGCGACAGGGGAAGTGGAGCCCCAGCATTTT
TRBV24-1	TRBD1	TRBJ2-5	once	CATSDPLGQGRPTQYF	TGTGCCACCAGTGATCCCCTCGGACAGGGACGACCGACCCAGTACTTC
TRBV2	NA	TRBJ2-2	NA	CASSEPPDGTPSTGELFF	TGTGCCAGCAGTGAGCCCCCAGACGGGACACCCTCCACCGGGGAGCTGTTTTTT
TRBV2	NA	TRBJ1-1	once	CASGAGAQVNTEAFF	TGTGCCAGTGGGGCGGGGGCGCAGGTGAACACTGAAGCTTTCTTT
TRBV3-1/TRBV3-2	NA	TRBJ1-3	once	CASSQARSGNTIYF	TGTGCCAGCAGCCAAGCTAGATCTGGAAACACCATATATTTT
TRBV24-1	TRBD1	TRBJ2-1	NA	CATSDPGQGTEQFF	TGTGCCACCAGTGATCCCGGACAGGGGACTGAGCAGTTCTTC